These T cell receptor beta chains were read from a single sample in a study of identical twins. MiXCR, run by TCRdb on the 5' RACE reads, gives a single entry per CDR3 protein. The table shows approximately 690,000 distinct CDR3 sequences, with approximately 6% occurring only once. Specimen: naive T cells sorted from blood. The receptor set was obtained from a man aged 18-30 years in good health. The CDR3 runs from the conserved cysteine through the conserved F or W. Fields, in order: V gene, J gene, CDR3 protein.

>TRBV2|TRBJ1-5
CASRADGGNQPQHF
>TRBV20-1|TRBJ2-7
CSTTNSGVYYEQYF
>TRBV5-1|TRBJ2-4
CASYWGPGDIQYF
>TRBV29-1|TRBJ2-1
CSVGPLNSDTEQFF
>TRBV20-1|TRBJ1-6
CSASNRQPYNSPLHF
>TRBV6-4|TRBJ2-1
CASSPSGGTSGRDEQFF
>TRBV12-3/TRBV12-4|TRBJ2-5
CASSARQGWETQYF
>TRBV12-3/TRBV12-4|TRBJ2-5
CASSFVLGQETQYF
>TRBV27|TRBJ2-7
CASSLPGGGNEQYF
>TRBV11-1|TRBJ2-3
CASSFGTGVAGGPDTQYF
>TRBV12-3/TRBV12-4|TRBJ2-7
CASSLGPGDRGYEQYF
>TRBV29-1|TRBJ2-1
CSALPAGHNEQFF
>TRBV12-3/TRBV12-4|TRBJ2-4
CAYYTGCTAKNIQYF
>TRBV12-3/TRBV12-4|TRBJ1-5
CASSSTRWEYSNQPQHF
>TRBV5-5|TRBJ1-2
CASSRITGTNNYGYTF
>TRBV20-1|TRBJ1-1
CSARAPGTGNTEAFF
>TRBV12-3/TRBV12-4|TRBJ2-5
CASSFRSGALQETQYF
>TRBV7-9|TRBJ1-4
CASSNSPNSLRKLFF
>TRBV7-2|TRBJ1-3
CASSLARGQPSRTGNTIYF
>TRBV29-1|TRBJ2-2
CSVWGSGELFF
>TRBV5-1|TRBJ1-3
CASSGASGNTIYF
>TRBV6-5|TRBJ2-1
CASSYEGRNQFF
>TRBV10-3|TRBJ1-5
CAISLGQNNQPQHF
>TRBV20-1|TRBJ2-5
CSARDLLPQETQYF
>TRBV29-1|TRBJ2-5
CSVSIDQETQYF
>TRBV7-9|TRBJ2-1
CASSLADRGVCLF
>TRBV12-3/TRBV12-4|TRBJ2-1
CASSSPLATSYNEQFF
>TRBV20-1|TRBJ2-5
CSARGGAGTQYF
>TRBV7-9|TRBJ2-1
CASSLAPQHSNNEQFF
>TRBV4-1|TRBJ2-1
CASSHEDPGGQFF
>TRBV29-1|TRBJ2-3
CSVPGQGVEYF
>TRBV5-1|TRBJ2-1
CASSLVPQYEQFF
>TRBV20-1|TRBJ2-1
CSARVAETYNEQFF
>TRBV12-3/TRBV12-4|TRBJ1-6
CASSLSQGLHSPLHF
>TRBV7-3|TRBJ2-5
CASSLNPGSGQETQYF
>TRBV4-2|TRBJ2-2
CASRSTSTQNTGELFF
>TRBV7-6|TRBJ2-6
CASSPVTQGMDESGANVLTF
>TRBV12-5|TRBJ2-5
CASGLAETQYF
>TRBV4-1|TRBJ1-1
CASSQASDRVYTEAFF
>TRBV5-6|TRBJ2-2
CASSLVGQKITGELFF
>TRBV10-3|TRBJ1-1
CAISVSGEKAFF
>TRBV12-3/TRBV12-4|TRBJ2-1
CASSEGGGEQFF
>TRBV28|TRBJ1-1
CASSFQENTEAFF
>TRBV28|TRBJ2-7
CASSVTSGRTYEQYF
>TRBV11-1|TRBJ1-1
CASSSRNRGPRGFTEAFF
>TRBV5-1|TRBJ2-1
CASSPNPLYNEQFF
>TRBV6-5|TRBJ2-1
CASSSAGLAGGIEQFF
>TRBV10-3|TRBJ1-1
CAAQGDRQLNTEAFF
>TRBV18|TRBJ2-7
CASSPPSGQGEQQQYF
>TRBV20-1|TRBJ2-7
CSAGSPSGRSMGYEQYF
>TRBV7-9|TRBJ2-3
CASSLVEAGGADTQYF